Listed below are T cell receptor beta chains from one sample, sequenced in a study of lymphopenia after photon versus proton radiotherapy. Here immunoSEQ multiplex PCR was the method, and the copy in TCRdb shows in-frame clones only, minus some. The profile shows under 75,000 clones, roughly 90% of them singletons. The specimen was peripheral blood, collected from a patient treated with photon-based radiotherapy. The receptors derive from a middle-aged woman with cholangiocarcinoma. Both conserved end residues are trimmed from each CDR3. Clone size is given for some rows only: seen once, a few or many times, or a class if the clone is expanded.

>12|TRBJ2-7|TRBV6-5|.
ASSMTGDSYEQY
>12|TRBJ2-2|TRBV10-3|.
AIRLIGHTGELF
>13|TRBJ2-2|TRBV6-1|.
ASRGTGQGTGELF
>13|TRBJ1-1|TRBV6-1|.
ASSEESRTSTEAF
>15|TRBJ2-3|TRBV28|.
ASSFSFGFSSTDTQY
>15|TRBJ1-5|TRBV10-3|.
AISEPPGPMAGQPQH
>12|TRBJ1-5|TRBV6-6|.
ACQGGGLDQPQH
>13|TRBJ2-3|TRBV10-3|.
AISEGGLTTDTQY
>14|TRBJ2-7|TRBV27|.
ASSLSGPRSPYEQY
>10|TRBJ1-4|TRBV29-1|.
SALTGPEKLF
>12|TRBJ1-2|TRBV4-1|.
ASSRGGPNYGYT
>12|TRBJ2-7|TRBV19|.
ASGQSLMSYEQY
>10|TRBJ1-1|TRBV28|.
ASSKTGLGAF
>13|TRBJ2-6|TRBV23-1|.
ASSRGNSGANVLT
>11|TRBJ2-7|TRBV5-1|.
ASSLGDRGEQY
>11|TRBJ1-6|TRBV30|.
AWGGVFGSPLH
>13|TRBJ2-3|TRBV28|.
ASSLGRGSTDTQY
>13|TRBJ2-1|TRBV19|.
ASSSEGGVYNEQF
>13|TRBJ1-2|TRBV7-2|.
ASSLGITKSYGYT
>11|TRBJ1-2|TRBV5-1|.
ASSRDRAAGYT
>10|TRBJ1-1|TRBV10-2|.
ASSPTNTEAF
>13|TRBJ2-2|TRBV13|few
ASSPVSSHTGELF
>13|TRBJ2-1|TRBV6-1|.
ASRPGTSGGNEQF
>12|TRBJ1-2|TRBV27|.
ASGAQGANYGYT
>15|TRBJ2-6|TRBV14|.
ASSWRTGGSGANVLT
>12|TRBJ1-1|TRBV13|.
ASSLWGGNTEAF
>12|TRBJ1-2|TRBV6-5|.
ASSYSTGNYGYT
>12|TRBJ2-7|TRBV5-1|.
ASSLNSPGNEQY
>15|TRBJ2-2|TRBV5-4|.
ASSPWLGQGVAGELF
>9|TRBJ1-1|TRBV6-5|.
ASSSAKGGF
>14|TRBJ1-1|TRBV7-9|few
ASSLGWEGSRTEAF
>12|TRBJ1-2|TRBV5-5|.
ASSLATPDGGYT
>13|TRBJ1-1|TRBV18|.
ASSTRDREGTEAF
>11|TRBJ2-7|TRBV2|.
ASTVGPNYEQY
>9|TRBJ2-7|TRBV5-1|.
ASRVGYEQY
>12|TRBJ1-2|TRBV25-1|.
ASSFGTNNYGYT
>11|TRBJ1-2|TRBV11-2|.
ASSLGSGYGYT
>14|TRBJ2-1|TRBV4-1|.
ASSRVAGESYNEQF
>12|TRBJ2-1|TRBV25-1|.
ASSAGWSYNEQF
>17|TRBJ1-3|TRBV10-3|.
AISEWDRGLLRAGNTIY
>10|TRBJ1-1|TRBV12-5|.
ASGPGGPEAF
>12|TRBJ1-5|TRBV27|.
ASSLRQGNQPQH
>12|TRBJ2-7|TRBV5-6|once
ASSLAFVGHEQY
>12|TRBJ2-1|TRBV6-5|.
ASRIDGGNNEQF
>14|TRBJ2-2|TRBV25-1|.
ASSGTSGIGAGELF
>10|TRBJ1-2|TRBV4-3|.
ASSSTGTGYT
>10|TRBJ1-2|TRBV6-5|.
ASSWDGALYT
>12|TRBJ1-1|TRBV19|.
ASSIRGMNTEAF
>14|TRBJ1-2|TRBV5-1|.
ASSPYTPGGSSGYT
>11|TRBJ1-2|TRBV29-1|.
SVDTLGWYGYT
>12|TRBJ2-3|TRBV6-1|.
ASSHDGREDTQY
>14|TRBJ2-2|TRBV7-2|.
ASTQKGTGGTGELF
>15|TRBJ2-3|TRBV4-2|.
ASSQELSGGAVDTQY
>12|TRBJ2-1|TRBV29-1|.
SVENPYGGYEQF